These T cell receptor beta chains were read from a single sample in a study of cytotoxic CD8 clonotypes in ibrutinib-treated CLL. Measured with immunoSEQ multiplex PCR; TCRdb has only the in-frame clones, and not every one. Altogether some 200,000 clones are present, 60% to 80% being singletons, with the ten largest covering around 5.9%. This specimen was PBMCs, taken after 12 months of ibrutinib treatment. Receptors originate from a human donor with chronic lymphocytic leukemia. The conserved cysteine and the conserved F or W are not part of the CDR3 here.

V	J	CDR3
TRBV9	TRBJ1-4	ASSVGGAGATNEKLF
TRBV5-5	TRBJ2-5	ASRTGETQY
TRBV11-1	TRBJ1-4	ASSSQNEKLF
TRBV19	TRBJ1-2	ASTLGQGFNYGYT
TRBV19	TRBJ2-3	ASSKPGEIQDTQY
TRBV5-4	TRBJ2-1	ASSFTTIRYNEQF
TRBV18	TRBJ2-5	ASSPPGPQETQY
TRBV28	TRBJ1-1	ASSRTTVNTEAF
TRBV7-8	TRBJ1-2	ASSFGPGGYT
TRBV9	TRBJ1-2	ASSVGSFNYGYT
TRBV5-5	TRBJ1-4	ASSSDRDYFNEKLF
TRBV7-2	TRBJ1-3	ASSPGPSGNTIY
TRBV6-1	TRBJ2-7	ASSELAGDLYEQY
TRBV5-1	TRBJ1-2	ASSSTGTGLYGYT
TRBV28	TRBJ2-7	ASSPGTDLSYEQY
TRBV18	TRBJ2-1	ASSPQDTAGNEQF
TRBV7-9	TRBJ1-2	ASSSLGRGYGYT
TRBV6-5	TRBJ2-1	ASSYSFGEQF
TRBV13	TRBJ1-5	ASSERTLSNQPQH
TRBV15	TRBJ2-7	ATSGRLAGLSPLH
TRBV5-1	TRBJ1-2	ASSSIHRDGYT
TRBV5-6	TRBJ2-1	ASSRLAGGPHEQF
TRBV7-3	TRBJ2-3	ASSLSVTSTDTQY
TRBV5-1	TRBJ1-4	ASSRQGLFATNEKLF
TRBV7-9	TRBJ2-1	ASSLLLAEKGTYNEQF
TRBV5-6	TRBJ1-1	ASSLPRTGMNTEAF
TRBV10-1	TRBJ1-3	ASSESGLSGNTIY